A single sample is the source of the 10 T cell receptor beta chains below, sequenced in a study of radiation and T cells in renal cell carcinoma. Using immunoSEQ multiplex PCR, the repertoire was profiled, and TCRdb retains in-frame clones only, with some absent. Of roughly 60,000 clones listed, about 80% are singletons. Time point of the sample: blood 2 weeks post-SBRT. The treatment is: 15 Gy SBRT to primary tumor, nephrectomy 4 weeks later. Sequences were derived from blood, sampled from a patient whose treatment included radiotherapy and nephrectomy. The origin of the receptors is a man aged 60-69 years with renal cell carcinoma.

This chain joins TRBV5-4 and TRBJ2-7; 7 nucleotides align to TRBD1. V trimming: 6 bases; J trimming: 4 bases; junction bases outside the gene matches: 13. CDR3 length: 15 amino acids. Germline assignment: CDR1 SGHNT and CDR2 YYREEE (reference sequence). CDR3 bases: TGTGCCAGCACTATTTTCGGACAGGCCCTATACGAGCAGTACGTC. It translates to CASTIFGQALYEQYV.

This chain joins TRBV7-8 and TRBJ1-6; no clear D. The V gene lost 5 bases and the J gene lost 0 bases, with 14 bases spanning the gap. CDR1 and CDR2 from the germline V gene are SGHVS and FQNEAQ. CDR3 length: 17 amino acids. The CDR3 DNA reads as TGTGCCAGCAGCCCCCCCACACGGAGCTCCTATAATTCACCCCTCCACTTT. This translates into CASSPPTRSSYNSPLHF.

This chain's CDR3 is CASSKLTSGSDEQFF. The CDR3 DNA reads TGTGCCAGTAGTAAATTAACTAGCGGGAGTGATGAGCAGTTCTTC. V and J are TRBV19 and TRBJ2-1; 11 bases match TRBD2. With V trimmed by 4 bases and J by 8 bases, 7 bases remained unmatched. CDR3 length equals 15 residues. Germline CDR1 reads LNHDA; CDR2 reads SQIVND (reference sequence).

The V and J genes are TRBV5-1 and TRBJ2-5, with 12 bases identical to TRBD2. CDR1 and CDR2 (germline): SGHRS, YFSETQ. V shed 4 bases and J 2 bases; nucleotides not matched to a gene: 6. The CDR3 is 16 residues long. The CDR3 sequence is CASSLSSGGAQETQYF. CDR3 DNA sequence: TGCGCCAGCAGCCTGTCTAGCGGGGGGGCTCAAGAGACCCAGTACTTC.

The genes are TRBV27 and TRBJ1-2, with D maybe TRBD1 (5 bases). The length of the CDR3 is 14 residues. Per germline, CDR1 MNHEY and CDR2 SMNVEV (reference sequence). Trimming took off 3 bases at V and 8 bases at J, with 16 bases between the two ends. The CDR3 protein is CASSLSGTTPGYTF. The CDR3 DNA sequence: TGTGCCAGCAGTTTGTCGGGGACGACCCCGGGCTACACCTTC.

The chain is built from TRBV5-1 and TRBJ1-1, with D possibly TRBD1 on 5 matching bases. The CDR3 runs 17 residues. Germline loops: CDR1 SGHRS, CDR2 YFSETQ. V shed 1 base and J shed 1 base, with 17 bases lying between them. The CDR3 region has the DNA TGCGCCAGCAGCTTGCTACAGGCAAGTCAAGGGAACACTGAAGCTTTCTTT. It translates to CASSLLQASQGNTEAFF.

The rearrangement uses TRBV18 and TRBJ2-5, with D perhaps TRBD2 (5 bases). From germline, CDR1 is KGHSH and CDR2 LQKENI. CDR3 size: 14 residues. Trimming pared 3 bases from V and 4 bases from J, leaving 12 bases between. CDR3 residues: CASSPEELVETQYF. The CDR3 bases are TGTGCCAGCTCACCGGAGGAGTTGGTAGAGACCCAGTACTTC.

V gene TRBV4-1 combines with J gene TRBJ1-3; TRBD1 is a possible D gene (5 bases). The CDR3 is 15 amino acids. Trimming took 3 bases from V and 1 from J, leaving 10 bases between them. CDR1 is MGHRA, CDR2 YSYEKL, per germline. The CDR3 nucleotides read TGCGCCAGCAGCCAGGAAGGGGATTCTGGAAACACCATATATTTT. Its translation is CASSQEGDSGNTIYF.

V is TRBV5-4 and J is TRBJ2-6; TRBD1 matches 7 bases. Germline values: CDR1 SGHNT, CDR2 YYREEE (reference sequence). J lost 0 bases, V lost 4 bases, and 7 bases had no gene match. This CDR3 is built from 17 residues. CDR3 protein: CASSGTDLSSGANVLTF. CDR3 nucleotides: TGTGCCAGCAGCGGGACAGATCTAAGCTCTGGGGCCAACGTCCTGACTTTC.

The chain combines TRBV18 with TRBJ2-7; 10 nucleotides match TRBD1. Germline values: CDR1 KGHSH, CDR2 LQKENI. The CDR3 length is 14 residues. J gave up 7 bases and V 3 bases, and 6 bases lay outside the gene matches. CDR3 sequence reads: CASSPTGTGEEQYV. CDR3 DNA sequence: TGTGCCAGCTCACCGACAGGGACAGGGGAAGAGCAGTACGTC.